The TCR beta chain under discussion was sequenced for a study of T cell clones after liver transplantation. Notes on this clone: The antigen is undetermined.

Repertoires were generated with immunoSEQ multiplex PCR, while TCRdb's copy carries only in-frame clones and drops some. The table has 50,000 or so clones, roughly 71% seen once. Study-level results: A larger donor-reactive than third-party decline suggested partial antigen-specific deletion.

V was trimmed by 3 bases and J by 1 base, leaving 9 bases between them. The germline V gene has CDR1 SGHTA and CDR2 FQGNSA. This CDR3 comprises 14 residues. This receptor was obtained from a human patient who received a liver transplant. Some T cells may trace back to the graft donor. The chain combines TRBV7-2 with TRBJ1-1, with D uncertain. The source was CD4+ T cells from blood, collected around 54 months after liver transplant. CDR3 loop: CASSLRSRNTEAFF. For the CDR3, the DNA is TGTGCCAGCAGCTTGCGGTCGAGGAACACTGAAGCTTTCTTT.